This TCR beta chain derives from a study of T-cell reconstitution after alpha-beta-depleted transplantation in children (dated by TCRdb to 2016 to 2017). General notes on the study: Using TCR repertoire profiling, the study followed T-cell immune reconstitution in a quantitative way in children after TCRalphabeta/CD19-depleted allogeneic hematopoietic cell transplantation.

As to this clonotype: What this receptor recognizes is not known. No per-base quality is available; no much larger clone lies one base away.

General findings and caveats noted by the study authors: The high TCRbeta diversity at day 60 in some patients was ascribed to recipient T cells and intrathymic progenitors that had survived conditioning. Over subsequent months, a decline in hyperexpanded clone frequencies was noted, and after one year, T-cell counts and TCRbeta diversity were mostly ascribed to newly produced T cells. Apparently early alphabetaT-cell count recovery about two months after transplant reportedly relied on only several hundred rapidly expanded clones derived from non-depleted graft cells.

The treatment or condition label for this specimen denotes: allogeneic hematopoietic cell transplantation with graft depleted of TCRalphabeta T cells and CD19 B cells. Transplant recipients were children who received TCRalphabeta/CD19-depleted allogeneic hematopoietic cell grafts. The germline V gene sets CDR1 to SQVTM and CDR2 to ANQGSEA. The CDR3, from cysteine to phenylalanine, totals 11 residues. The read is trimmed to its CDR3 DNA, 33 bases read in frame from base 1. V sheds 3 bases and J sheds 8 bases, leaving 7 bases between their ends. The method behind the library was PCR. Sequenced using an Illumina HiSeq 2500. To normalize quantification of the TCRbeta repertoire, the TCR libraries were built with molecular barcoding that relied on unique molecular identifiers. TCRdb applied fastp at Q25 and MiXCR to the public reads, then kept only in-frame beta chains. Rows are combined by CDR3 protein, so each entry shows the most common genes and DNA. Within this sample are almost 250,000 distinct CDR3 sequences, with under 30% of them counted one time only. Roughly 2.5% of the sample is in the top ten clones.

The specimen comprised PBMCs, sampled before TCRalphabeta/CD19-depleted stem cell transplant. The origin of this receptor is a girl between 2 and 10 years old with Fanconi anemia, due to receive a stem cell transplant. Recombination linked TRBV29-1 to TRBJ1-4; the D segment could be TRBD1, given 5 matching bases. CDR3 loop: CSVEGVEKLFF. The nucleotides are TGCAGCGTTGAGGGGGTGGAAAAACTGTTTTTT.